This T cell receptor (beta chain) was profiled in a study of control samples from healthy donors and cancer patients. The J segment lost 7 bases and the V segment lost 4 bases, leaving 7 bases of the junction unmatched. The CDR3 loop spans 14 amino acids. Libraries were prepared by immunoSEQ multiplex PCR; TCRdb keeps only in-frame clonotypes and omits some of them. The data hold about 69,000 clones, with about 80% observed a single time. The chain is built from TRBV23-1 and TRBJ2-7; 10 nucleotides line up with TRBD2. TRBV23-1 is designated an ORF whose function remains uncertain. The receptor was derived from a woman aged 45-60 years with lung cancer. The sequenced sample was PBMCs. The CDR3, as DNA: TGCGCCAGCAGTCCCGAGCGGGGGGGCCGTGAGCAGTACTTC. The encoded protein is CASSPERGGREQYF.